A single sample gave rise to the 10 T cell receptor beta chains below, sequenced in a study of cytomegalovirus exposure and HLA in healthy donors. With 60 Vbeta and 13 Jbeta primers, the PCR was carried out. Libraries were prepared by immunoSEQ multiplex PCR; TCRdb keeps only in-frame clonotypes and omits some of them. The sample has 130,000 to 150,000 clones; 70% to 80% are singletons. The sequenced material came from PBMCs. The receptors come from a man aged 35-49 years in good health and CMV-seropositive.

The CDR3 sequence is CASSGAGHTEAFF. CDR3 DNA sequence: TGTGCCAGCAGTGGGGCAGGCCACACTGAAGCTTTCTTT. The rearrangement joins TRBV25-1 to TRBJ1-1; D not resolved. The germline V and J ends were trimmed by 4 bases and 3 bases, with 9 bases remaining between them. The CDR3 loop spans 13 amino acids. Germline values: CDR1 MGHDK, CDR2 SYGVNS. The full variable domain, rest sourced from reference TRBV25-1 and TRBJ1-1, is EADIYQTPRYLVIGTGKKITLECSQTMGHDKMYWYQQDPGMELHLIHYSYGVNSTEKGDLSSESTVSRIRTEHFPLTLESARPSHTSQYLCASSGAGHTEAFFGQGTRLTVV.

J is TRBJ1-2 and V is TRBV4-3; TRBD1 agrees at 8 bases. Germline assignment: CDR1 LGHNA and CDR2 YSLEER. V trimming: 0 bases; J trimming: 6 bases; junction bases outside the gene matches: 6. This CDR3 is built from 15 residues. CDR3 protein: CASSQDYGQGDGYTF. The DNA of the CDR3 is TGCGCCAGCAGCCAAGATTACGGACAGGGCGATGGCTACACCTTC.

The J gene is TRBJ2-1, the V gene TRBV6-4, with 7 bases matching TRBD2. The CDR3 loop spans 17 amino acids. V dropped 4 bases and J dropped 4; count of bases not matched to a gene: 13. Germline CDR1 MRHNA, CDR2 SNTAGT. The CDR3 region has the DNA TGTGCCAGCAGTGCCTCCTCGGGGCTAGCGGAGTACAATGAGCAGTTCTTC. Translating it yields CASSASSGLAEYNEQFF.

This chain's CDR3 is CASARTAGQPQHF. In DNA, the CDR3 is TGTGCCAGCGCCCGCACCGCGGGACAGCCCCAGCATTTT. V and J are TRBV7-9 and TRBJ1-5; no clear D gene. This CDR3 has 13 amino acids. Germline loops: CDR1 SEHNR, CDR2 FQNEAQ (reference sequence). Trimming removed 8 bases from V and 7 bases from J, with 15 bases in between. The full variable domain, completed using reference TRBV7-9 and TRBJ1-5, is DTGVSQNPRHKITKRGQNVTFRCDPISEHNRLYWYRQTLGQGPEFLTYFQNEAQLEKSRLLSDRFSAERPKGSFSTLEIQRTEQGDSAMYLCASARTAGQPQHFGDGTRLSIL.

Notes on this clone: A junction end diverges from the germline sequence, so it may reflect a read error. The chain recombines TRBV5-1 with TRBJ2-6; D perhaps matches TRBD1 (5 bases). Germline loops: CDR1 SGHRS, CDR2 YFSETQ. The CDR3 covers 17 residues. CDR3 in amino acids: CASSLAGLSSGANGLTF. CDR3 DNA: TGCGCCAGCAGCTTGGCCGGGCTCTCTTCTGGGGCCAACGGCCTGACTTTC.

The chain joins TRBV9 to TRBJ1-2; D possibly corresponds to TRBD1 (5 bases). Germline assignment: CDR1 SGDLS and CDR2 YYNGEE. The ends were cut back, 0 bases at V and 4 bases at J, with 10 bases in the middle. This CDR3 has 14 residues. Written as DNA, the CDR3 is TGTGCCAGCAGCGTAGGCGGCGGGGGCTATGGCTACACCTTC. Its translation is CASSVGGGGYGYTF.

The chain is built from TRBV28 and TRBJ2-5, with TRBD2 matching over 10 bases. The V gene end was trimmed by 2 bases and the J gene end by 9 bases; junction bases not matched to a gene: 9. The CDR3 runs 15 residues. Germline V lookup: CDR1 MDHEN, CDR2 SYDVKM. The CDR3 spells CASSLEGSGRRAQYF. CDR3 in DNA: TGTGCCAGCAGTTTAGAGGGTAGCGGGAGGCGTGCCCAGTACTTC. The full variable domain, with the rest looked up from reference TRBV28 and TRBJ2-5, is DVKVTQSSRYLVKRTGEKVFLECVQDMDHENMFWYRQDPGLGLRLIYFSYDVKMKEKGDIPEGYSVSREKKERFSLILESASTNQTSMYLCASSLEGSGRRAQYFGPGTRLLVL.

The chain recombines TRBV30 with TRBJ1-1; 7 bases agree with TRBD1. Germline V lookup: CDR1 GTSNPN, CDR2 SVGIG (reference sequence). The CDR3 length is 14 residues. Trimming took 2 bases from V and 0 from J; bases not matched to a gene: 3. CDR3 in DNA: TGTGCCTGGAGTCGGGACAGCATGAACACTGAAGCTTTCTTT. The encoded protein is CAWSRDSMNTEAFF.

The CDR3 DNA follows: TGTGCCAGCAGTTTCGTGGACAGGGATTATCAGCCCCAGCATTTT. It specifies CASSFVDRDYQPQHF. The chain recombines TRBV28 with TRBJ1-5, with TRBD1 matching 8 bases. Germline V gene sequence: CDR1 MDHEN, CDR2 SYDVKM. The ends lost 3 bases at V and 5 bases at J; junction bases unmatched: 6. The CDR3 contains 15 residues.

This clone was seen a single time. CDR3 coding DNA: TGCGCCAGCAGCTTGGGGGGGACTAGCGGTGTGGATGAGCAGTTCTTC. Translating gives CASSLGGTSGVDEQFF. The chain combines TRBV5-1 with TRBJ2-1, with 11 bases aligning to TRBD2. The CDR3 runs to 16 residues. With V trimmed by 0 bases and J by 8 bases, 7 bases remained unmatched. CDR1 is SGHRS and CDR2 is YFSETQ in the germline V gene.